The rows below give T cell receptor beta chains drawn from one sample of a study of T-cell memory formation after mild COVID-19. MiXCR, run by TCRdb on the 5' RACE reads, gives a single entry per CDR3 protein. The top ten clones hold approximately 12% of a sample with 450,000 or so distinct CDR3 sequences, roughly 25% of them seen once. The sample was PBMCs or a T cell subset sorted from them (not recorded which). These receptors were obtained from an adult woman who had mild COVID-19 (a few samples of this study predate the infection). Cell type and time point are not known. The CDR3 runs from the conserved cysteine through the conserved F or W. The D gene is left open where the match is weak. Clone size is shown for a subset of rows, as once, few, many or a class of expanded clone.

v_gene	d_gene	j_gene	abundance	CDR3nt	CDR3aa
TRBV15	.	TRBJ1-1	few	TGTGCCACCAGCAGAGATAAGCCCACTGAAGCTTTCTTT	CATSRDKPTEAFF
TRBV7-9	.	TRBJ1-6	.	TGTGCCAGCAGCACCGAGCCCGCCGATTCCCTCCACTTT	CASSTEPADSLHF
TRBV12-3/TRBV12-4	.	TRBJ1-5	.	TGTGCCAGCAGTTTTTGGGGGCGAAATCAGCCCCAGCATTTT	CASSFWGRNQPQHF
TRBV27	.	TRBJ2-6	once	TGTGCCAGCAGTTTATATGCGCCAGTTTCCTCTGGGGCCAACGTCCTGACTTTC	CASSLYAPVSSGANVLTF
TRBV20-1	TRBD2	TRBJ2-3	few	TGCAGTGCTATCCGCGGGAGAGCAGATACGCAGTATTTT	CSAIRGRADTQYF
TRBV7-2	.	TRBJ2-3	few	TGTGCCAGCAGCCCCGAAGGGATAGTAGATACGCAGTATTTT	CASSPEGIVDTQYF
TRBV7-6	TRBD1	TRBJ2-1	few	TGTGCCAGCAGCTTCAAAGACAGGGGTCATACTTACAATGAGCAGTTCTTC	CASSFKDRGHTYNEQFF
TRBV6-1	.	TRBJ2-7	few	TGTGCCAGCAGTGAAGTGGGTGAGCAGTACTTC	CASSEVGEQYF
TRBV7-9	.	TRBJ1-4	.	TGTGACAGCAGCTCCCTTACAGGCGGGGTTGAAAAACTGTTTTTT	CDSSSLTGGVEKLFF
TRBV29-1	TRBD1	TRBJ1-2	.	TGCAGCGCTAAAACTGGACAGGGACCCTATGGAGGCTACACCTTC	CSAKTGQGPYGGYTF
TRBV7-6	TRBD1	TRBJ2-1	many	TGTGCCAGCAGCTTAGGCGGGCAGGGGGCCTACAATGAGCAGTTCTTC	CASSLGGQGAYNEQFF
TRBV15	.	TRBJ1-6	.	TGTGCCACCAGCAGACGGGAAGCCCAGGGGTTAGGATCACCCCTCCACTTT	CATSRREAQGLGSPLHF
TRBV9	.	TRBJ2-1	few	TGTGCCAGCAGCGCCGCACGGGAGATGGACAATGAGCAGTTCTTC	CASSAAREMDNEQFF
TRBV24-1	TRBD1	TRBJ2-7	.	TGTGCCACCAGTGATTGGGGGGACAGGGGCGACGAGCAGTACTTC	CATSDWGDRGDEQYF
TRBV5-1	TRBD1	TRBJ2-1	.	TGCGCCAGCAGCCCCGGGACAGGGAGCGATGAGCAGTTCTTC	CASSPGTGSDEQFF
TRBV12-3/TRBV12-4	.	TRBJ2-3	.	TGTGCCAGCATCTTGGGGACTTCAGATACGCAGTATTTT	CASILGTSDTQYF
TRBV19	.	TRBJ1-2	few	TGTGCCAGTCGCTCCACAGGGAGGCACTATGGCTACACCTTC	CASRSTGRHYGYTF
TRBV20-1	TRBD1	TRBJ2-7	.	TGCAGTGCTACCGGGACAGGGGGTTGGTACGAGCAGTACTTC	CSATGTGGWYEQYF
TRBV11-2	.	TRBJ1-1	.	TGTGCCAGCAGCTTAAGGTCGCCACCCCGAGCTTTCTTT	CASSLRSPPRAFF
TRBV4-1	TRBD1	TRBJ2-3	.	TGCGCCAGCAGCCGCCCATGGGACAGGGGGCTCGATACGCAGTATTTT	CASSRPWDRGLDTQYF
TRBV7-6	TRBD1	TRBJ1-2	.	TGTGCCAGCAGCACCGGACCGGGACAGGGGGCAATTGGCTATGGCTACACCTTC	CASSTGPGQGAIGYGYTF
TRBV7-8	.	TRBJ1-2	few	TGTGCCAGCAGCTCCCAGATGGGTGGGGGCGGCTATGGCTACACCTTC	CASSSQMGGGGYGYTF
TRBV19	TRBD1	TRBJ1-2	.	TGTGCCTCAAACGGGGACAGGAGGTATTATGGCTACACCTTC	CASNGDRRYYGYTF
TRBV7-2	.	TRBJ1-1	.	TGTGCCAGCAGCTTAAGGGCTACACAGGGCACTGAAGCTTTCTTT	CASSLRATQGTEAFF
TRBV20-1	TRBD2	TRBJ2-2	few	TGCAGTGCTAGAGGACGGCGGGGGGGCCGCACCGGGGAGCTGTTTTTT	CSARGRRGGRTGELFF
TRBV6-5	.	TRBJ2-2	few	TGTGCCAGCAGTTCAAATACAGGGTCCACCGGGGAGCTGTTTTTT	CASSSNTGSTGELFF
TRBV5-1	.	TRBJ2-5	few	TGCGCCAGCAGCCTGCTGGGGGGCGCCGAGACCCAGTACTTC	CASSLLGGAETQYF
TRBV20-1	.	TRBJ2-1	.	TGCAGTGCTAGAGAAGGTCGGACGGGGAAGTTCTTC	CSAREGRTGKFF
TRBV7-9	TRBD1	TRBJ2-7	many	TGTGCCAGCAGAACCACAGGGGTCTACGAGCAGTACTTC	CASRTTGVYEQYF
TRBV6-6	TRBD1	TRBJ2-7	few	TGTGCCAGTCTTCGGACAGGGACGTTCGAGCAGTACTTC	CASLRTGTFEQYF
TRBV5-5	.	TRBJ2-7	few	TGTGCCAGCAGCCAATCACAGGGTCCGGCCTACGAGCAGTACTTC	CASSQSQGPAYEQYF
TRBV20-1	TRBD2	TRBJ2-5	few	TGCAGTGCTAGAGAGGCGGGGGGAGGAGAGACCCAGTACTTC	CSAREAGGGETQYF
TRBV7-2	TRBD2	TRBJ2-5	.	TGTGCCAGCAGCTTAGACGGGAGGCAGTACTTC	CASSLDGRQYF
TRBV7-3	.	TRBJ2-1	.	TGTGCCAGCAGCTTAACTTGGGACTCAACCTACAATGAGCAGTTCTTC	CASSLTWDSTYNEQFF
TRBV6-1	TRBD1	TRBJ1-1	few	TGTGCCAGCAGTGAATACGACAGGGGACTGGCGAACACTGAAGCTTTCTTT	CASSEYDRGLANTEAFF
TRBV7-9	.	TRBJ2-6	.	TGTGCCAGCAGCTACCGAGGGGTTTCTGGGGCCAACGTCCTGACTTTC	CASSYRGVSGANVLTF